These 18 T cell receptor beta chains originate from one sample sequenced in a study of blood T cell repertoires in COVID-19. Repertoires were generated with immunoSEQ multiplex PCR, while TCRdb's copy carries only in-frame clones and drops some. The repertoire holds 150,000 to 250,000 clones, with roughly 80% as singletons. Sequencing used PBMCs or T cells enriched from blood (not recorded which). Every receptor here comes from a man aged 35 to 55 who had recovered from COVID-19.

This clone turned up a few times. The CDR3 coding sequence is TGTGCCAGCAGTTTACGGAGTCAGCTAAACATTCAGTACTTC. Translated, it gives CASSLRSQLNIQYF. The rearrangement uses TRBV28 and TRBJ2-4; D gene ambiguous. CDR3 length: 14 residues. V was clipped by 2 bases and J by 6 bases, with 11 bases between them. Looked up from germline, CDR1 is MDHEN and CDR2 is SYDVKM.

V usage is TRBV18 and J usage is TRBJ2-5; TRBD2 might be the D (6 bases). CDR3 length equals 18 residues. The V end lost 4 bases, the J end lost 0 bases, and 21 bases lay between the germline ends. Germline V CDR1 and CDR2: KGHSH, LQKENI. The CDR3 loop is CASSLRILRDGDQETQYF. CDR3 in DNA: TGTGCCAGCTCACTGAGAATTTTGCGGGACGGAGACCAAGAGACCCAGTACTTC.

This sequence joins TRBV7-9 and TRBJ2-3; 9 positions agree with TRBD2. CDR3 size: 15 residues. CDR1 is SEHNR, CDR2 FQNEAQ, per germline (reference sequence). V lost 5 bases, J lost 1 base, and 4 bases stayed unmatched. CDR3 region: CASSPRGGGTDTQYF. CDR3 sequence (DNA): TGTGCCAGCAGCCCGCGGGGGGGCGGCACAGATACGCAGTATTTT.

V usage is TRBV25-1 and J usage is TRBJ1-1, with no clear D. Trimming shortened V by 4 bases and J by 0 bases, and 9 bases separated the two germline ends. Germline V gene lookup returns CDR1 MGHDK and CDR2 SYGVNS. This CDR3 has 14 residues. CDR3: CASSASRLNTEAFF. Here the CDR3 DNA reads TGTGCCAGCAGTGCATCCAGGCTGAACACTGAAGCTTTCTTT. Full variable domain (outside the CDR3, taken from reference TRBV25-1 and TRBJ1-1): EADIYQTPRYLVIGTGKKITLECSQTMGHDKMYWYQQDPGMELHLIHYSYGVNSTEKGDLSSESTVSRIRTEHFPLTLESARPSHTSQYLCASSASRLNTEAFFGQGTRLTVV.

V gene TRBV15 combines with J gene TRBJ1-1; 7 positions agree with TRBD1. The V and J ends lost 3 bases and 5 bases, in that order; junction bases with no gene match: 9. Germline CDR1 reads LNHNV; CDR2 reads YYDKDF (reference sequence). The CDR3 totals 15 residues. The CDR3 is CATSSLTGLWTEAFF. For the CDR3, the DNA is TGTGCCACCAGCAGCCTGACAGGGTTGTGGACTGAAGCTTTCTTT.

This clone was found once. The rearrangement joins TRBV11-2 to TRBJ2-7; TRBD1 agrees at 8 bases. Germline values: CDR1 SGHAT, CDR2 FQNNGV. V shed 5 bases and J 5 bases; nucleotides not matched to a gene: 8. The CDR3 is 14 amino acids. The CDR3 loop reads CASSMTGVPHEQYF. The CDR3 nucleotides read TGTGCCAGCAGCATGACAGGGGTTCCCCACGAGCAGTACTTC. The full variable domain, with the rest looked up from reference TRBV11-2 and TRBJ2-7, is EAGVAQSPRYKIIEKRQSVAFWCNPISGHATLYWYQQILGQGPKLLIQFQNNGVVDDSQLPKDRFSAERLKGVDSTLKIQPAKLEDSAVYLCASSMTGVPHEQYFGPGTRLTVT.

The chain links TRBV5-4 to TRBJ2-1; maybe TRBD2 (7 bases). Trimming took off 0 bases at V and 9 bases at J, with 16 bases between the two ends. The germline V gene has CDR1 SGHNT and CDR2 YYREEE (reference sequence). The CDR3 is 15 residues long. CDR3: CASSLGTGGPGEQFF. The CDR3 region has the DNA TGTGCCAGCAGCTTGGGTACGGGGGGCCCTGGTGAGCAGTTCTTC.

The chain recombines TRBV6-5 with TRBJ1-1, with D maybe TRBD1 (5 bases). Trimming left V 6 bases short and J 5 bases short, with 10 bases between. This CDR3 has 12 residues. Germline-derived CDR1 and CDR2 are MNHEY and SVGAGI. The CDR3 nucleotides read TGTGCCAGCAGGGTGGGGGGGACTGAAGCTTTCTTT. Protein: CASRVGGTEAFF.

The chain uses TRBV5-4 and TRBJ1-2; D may be TRBD1 (6 bases). The germline V and J ends were trimmed by 5 bases and 7 bases, with 21 bases remaining between them. Germline lookup yields CDR1 SGHNT and CDR2 YYREEE (reference sequence). The CDR3 covers 15 residues. The CDR3 bases are TGTGCCAGCAGTACCCCTACAGGGTTAAGGAGTGGCTACACCTTC. It yields the protein CASSTPTGLRSGYTF.

As DNA, the CDR3 is TGTGCCAGCAGCAGACAGGTGATGCTCAATGAGCAGTTCTTC. It codes for CASSRQVMLNEQFF. The J gene is TRBJ2-1, the V gene TRBV19, with D tentatively TRBD1 (6 bases). This CDR3 is built from 14 residues. CDR1 is LNHDA, CDR2 SQIVND, per germline (reference sequence). The V end lost 9 bases, the J end lost 6 bases, and 18 bases lay between the germline ends.

The CDR3 loop is CASSSTLGNTEAFF. The CDR3 DNA sequence: TGCGCCAGCAGCTCTACCCTCGGGAACACTGAAGCTTTCTTT. This chain joins TRBV5-1 and TRBJ1-1; D uncertain. Trimming left V 3 bases short and J 1 base short, with 10 bases between. The CDR3 is made up of 14 amino acids. Looked up from germline, CDR1 is SGHRS and CDR2 is YFSETQ.

The chain couples TRBV7-6 to TRBJ2-5; 10 nucleotides align to TRBD2. Germline CDR1 and CDR2: SGHVS and FNYEAQ. The CDR3 covers 14 residues. J was trimmed by 4 bases and V by 3 bases; bases with no gene match: 2. The DNA of the CDR3 is TGTGCCAGCAGCTTGAGCGGGGGGGCAGAGACCCAGTACTTC. Its translation: CASSLSGGAETQYF.

This chain uses TRBV30 with TRBJ2-3; 14 bases agree with TRBD2. This CDR3 region has 17 residues. Trimming removed 0 bases from V and 6 bases from J; junction bases left unmatched: 8. The germline CDR1 and CDR2 sequences are GTSNPN and SVGIG (reference sequence). The CDR3 region is CAWSVRGLAGAPDTQYF. In DNA, the CDR3 is TGTGCCTGGAGTGTGAGGGGACTAGCGGGGGCCCCGGATACGCAGTATTTT.

The chain couples TRBV15 to TRBJ1-5, with no clear D. CDR1 is LNHNV, CDR2 YYDKDF, per germline (reference sequence). Trimming removed 0 bases from V and 11 bases from J, with 11 bases in between. This CDR3 has 13 residues. The CDR3 here is CATSREYVGAQHF. CDR3 sequence (DNA): TGTGCCACCAGCAGAGAGTATGTTGGAGCCCAGCATTTT.

This chain connects TRBV2 to TRBJ1-4; a weak D match, TRBD1 (6 bases). Per germline, CDR1 SNHLY and CDR2 FYNNEI. The CDR3 sequence is 15 residues long. V shed 6 bases and J shed 3 bases, with 14 bases lying between them. The chain's CDR3 is CASSEIQGPNEKLFF. The CDR3 bases are TGTGCCAGCAGCGAGATACAGGGCCCTAATGAAAAACTGTTTTTT.

This sequence joins TRBV7-8 and TRBJ2-4; 7 bases match TRBD1. Trimming cost V 4 bases and J 2 bases; bases outside gene matches: 17. The CDR3 has 19 residues. Germline V gene data show CDR1 as SGHVS and CDR2 as FQNEAQ. The CDR3 DNA reads TGTGCCAGCAGCTCCGGGACAGCTGCTCTATTTACGTCCAAAAACATTCAGTACTTC. This translates into CASSSGTAALFTSKNIQYF.

This clone was detected once. The chain couples TRBV4-2 to TRBJ2-3; D is ambiguous. Trimming took off 1 base at V and 3 bases at J, with 23 bases between the two ends. CDR1 and CDR2 (germline): LGHNA, YNFKEQ. The CDR3 totals 19 residues. CDR3 residues: CASSQAFSLTPSLTDTQYF. The CDR3 DNA follows: TGTGCCAGCAGCCAAGCTTTTTCTCTAACGCCTTCCTTAACAGATACGCAGTATTTT.

V usage is TRBV2 and J usage is TRBJ2-7; D is perhaps TRBD1 (5 bases). The CDR3 is 12 residues long. Trimming removed 2 bases from V and 3 bases from J, with 5 bases in between. Germline V CDR1 and CDR2: SNHLY, FYNNEI. The CDR3 DNA reads as TGTGCCAGCAGTGAACAGGGCTACGAGCAGTACTTC. This sequence encodes CASSEQGYEQYF.